The 26 T cell receptor beta chains below were found in one sample sequenced in a study of shared clonotypes between healthy human individuals (dated by TCRdb to 2020 to 2021). Receptors were amplified or captured by the immunoSEQ multiplex PCR assay. The table was pulled from immuneACCESS by TCRdb, which kept in-frame rearrangements only. Such tables lose some clones; where checked, under half of the loss comes from unresolved V genes, and the rest has no known cause. This sample has some 2,400,000 clones in its table, and 90% to 96% of those were observed once. The top ten clonotypes cover roughly 0.13% of the sample. The sample taken for sequencing was naive CD4+ T cells sorted from blood. The cell subset or site label of this sample denotes: CD45RA+ positively selected. The receptors derive from a man between 18 and 35 years old in good health.

The CDR3 coding sequence is TGCAGCGTTGATTCAGGACCATTCACAGATACGCAGTATTTT. Translated, it gives CSVDSGPFTDTQYF. This sequence joins TRBV29-1 and TRBJ2-3; D call uncertain. V shed 3 bases and J shed 2 bases, with 12 bases lying between them. This CDR3 contains 14 residues. CDR1 and CDR2 (germline): SQVTM, ANQGSEA.

This chain uses TRBV29-1 with TRBJ2-1, with 7 bases lining up with TRBD2. This CDR3 region has 14 residues. The V gene's germline CDR1 is SQVTM and CDR2 ANQGSEA. V lost 7 bases, J lost 1 base, and 7 bases stayed unmatched. The CDR3 bases are TGCAGCGCCGGACTAGAGGGTTCCTACAATGAGCAGTTCTTC. It codes for CSAGLEGSYNEQFF.

V and J are TRBV7-9 and TRBJ2-7; a possible D gene is TRBD2 (6 bases). Trimming stripped 1 base from V and 3 bases from J, with 10 bases between. The CDR3 has 14 residues. Germline V gene data show CDR1 as SEHNR and CDR2 as FQNEAQ (reference sequence). The CDR3: CASSLGGDDYEQYF. The DNA for the CDR3 is TGTGCCAGCAGCTTAGGGGGGGACGACTACGAGCAGTACTTC.

This chain connects TRBV12-5 to TRBJ2-3, with 10 positions matching TRBD2. V lost 0 bases to trimming and J lost 4 bases; unmatched junction nucleotides: 7. Germline V gives CDR1 LGHNT, CDR2 FRNRAP. This CDR3 is built from 17 residues. CDR3 sequence reads: CASGLVEVAGGPDTQYF. In DNA form, the CDR3 reads TGTGCTAGTGGTTTGGTCGAGGTAGCGGGAGGACCAGATACGCAGTATTTT.

Concerning this clone itself: Germline is not matched at one junction end, which may reflect a read error. V and J are TRBV2 and TRBJ2-7; TRBD2 aligns across 7 bases. The CDR3 totals 13 residues. Looked up from germline, CDR1 is SNHLY and CDR2 is FYNNEI. CDR3 coding DNA: TGTGCCAGCAGTGAGGAGGAGGGGCTAGCGGTCCACTTC. As protein: CASSEEEGLAVHF.

There are a few counts of this clone. The identical CDR3 is also encoded by other nucleotide sequences in the sample. The V gene is TRBV11-2, the J gene TRBJ1-5, with D unresolved. CDR3 length: 13 residues. Germline V gene data show CDR1 as SGHAT and CDR2 as FQNNGV. The V gene lost 0 bases and the J gene lost 0 bases, with 0 bases spanning the gap. Here the CDR3 reads CASSLDSNQPQHF. Here the CDR3 DNA reads TGTGCCAGCAGCTTAGATAGCAATCAGCCCCAGCATTTT.

This clone was picked up one time. The gene calls are TRBV2 and TRBJ2-2; a possible D gene is TRBD1 (5 bases). The CDR3 runs to 16 residues. Deletions cut 2 bases from V and 0 bases from J, with 10 bases between. Per the germline V gene, CDR1 is SNHLY and CDR2 is FYNNEI. The CDR3 sequence is CASSEQGSANTGELFF. Written as DNA, the CDR3 is TGTGCCAGCAGTGAACAGGGCTCCGCGAACACCGGGGAGCTGTTTTTT. Drawing the rest from reference TRBV2 and TRBJ2-2, the complete variable domain is EPEVTQTPSHQVTQMGQEVILRCVPISNHLYFYWYRQILGQKVEFLVSFYNNEISEKSEIFDDQFSVERPDGSNFTLKIRSTKLEDSAMYFCASSEQGSANTGELFFGEGSRLTVL.

The gene calls are TRBV6-5 and TRBJ1-2; 7 bases map to TRBD1. V gave up 6 bases and J gave up 5 bases; unmatched junction bases: 9. There are 14 residues in the CDR3. Germline loops: CDR1 MNHEY, CDR2 SVGAGI. The CDR3 spells CASSLHRGSYGYTF. The CDR3 nucleotides are TGTGCCAGCAGCCTGCACAGGGGCTCTTATGGCTACACCTTC.

V usage is TRBV29-1 and J usage is TRBJ2-5, with D perhaps TRBD2 (6 bases). The CDR3 has 14 amino acids. CDR1 and CDR2 (germline): SQVTM, ANQGSEA. The ends were cut back, 6 bases at V and 5 bases at J, with 19 bases in the middle. The CDR3 loop reads CSVATTGVAETQYF. The DNA of the CDR3 is TGCAGCGTAGCAACCACGGGAGTAGCGGAGACCCAGTACTTC.

This clone appeared a single time. The V call is TRBV9, the J call TRBJ2-1, with 8 bases lining up with TRBD2. The CDR3 is 20 amino acids. The germline CDR1 and CDR2 sequences are SGDLS and YYNGEE. Trimming took 0 bases from V and 0 from J; bases not matched to a gene: 14. In DNA form, the CDR3 reads TGTGCCAGCAGCGTAGCTAGGTTTCCTAGCGGGTCTAGCTCCTACAATGAGCAGTTCTTC. Amino acids: CASSVARFPSGSSSYNEQFF. Together with reference TRBV9 and TRBJ2-1, the CDR3 gives the full variable domain: DSGVTQTPKHLITATGQRVTLRCSPRSGDLSVYWYQQSLDQGLQFLIQYYNGEERAKGNILERFSAQQFPDLHSELNLSSLELGDSALYFCASSVARFPSGSSSYNEQFFGPGTRLTVL.

This chain connects TRBV7-2 to TRBJ2-1; the D gene is possibly TRBD2 (6 bases). The ends were cut back, 5 bases at V and 0 bases at J, with 11 bases in the middle. Germline loops: CDR1 SGHTA, CDR2 FQGNSA. CDR3 length: 15 residues. CDR3 residues: CASSPRDFSYNEQFF. Here the CDR3 DNA reads TGTGCCAGCAGCCCGCGGGACTTCTCCTACAATGAGCAGTTCTTC.

The chain couples TRBV2 to TRBJ2-5; 9 bases are shared with TRBD2. Trimming took 6 bases from V and 5 from J; bases not matched to a gene: 13. Looked up from germline, CDR1 is SNHLY and CDR2 is FYNNEI. The CDR3 spans 16 residues. Here the CDR3 DNA reads TGTGCCAGCAGCTTTCTTTCGGGACTAGCAAAGGAGACCCAGTACTTC. Amino acids: CASSFLSGLAKETQYF.

This chain uses TRBV7-9 with TRBJ2-7, with D possibly being TRBD2 (6 bases). Germline CDR1 is SEHNR and CDR2 is FQNEAQ (reference sequence). V lost 4 bases and J 5 bases, leaving 15 bases between the germline ends. This CDR3 contains 14 residues. This CDR3 is CASSSAGRRNEQYF. The DNA of the CDR3 is TGTGCCAGCAGCTCCGCGGGACGGAGGAACGAGCAGTACTTC.

The rearrangement uses TRBV5-1 and TRBJ2-2; TRBD1 agrees at 7 bases. CDR3 length: 14 residues. The junction had 7 bases not matched to a gene; V was cut back by 6 bases and J by 5 bases. CDR1 is SGHRS and CDR2 is YFSETQ in the germline V gene. DNA of the CDR3: TGCGCCAGCACCACGACAGGGATGACCGGGGAGCTGTTTTTT. It encodes CASTTTGMTGELFF.

This sequence joins TRBV19 and TRBJ2-7; 7 bases match TRBD1. Unmatched junction bases numbered 9, after V lost 5 bases and J lost 2 bases. Germline CDR1 reads LNHDA; CDR2 reads SQIVND (reference sequence). This CDR3 is 15 amino acids long. The CDR3 sequence is CASSLNRQGAYEQYF. The DNA of the CDR3 is TGTGCCAGTAGTTTAAACCGACAGGGTGCCTACGAGCAGTACTTC.

The table lists this clone with a few counts. The chain combines TRBV6-5 with TRBJ1-5, with D perhaps matching TRBD1 (5 bases). V was shortened by 0 bases and J by 0 bases, with 6 bases between the two germline ends. The CDR3 runs 15 residues. CDR1 MNHEY and CDR2 SVGAGI come from the germline V gene. DNA of the CDR3: TGTGCCAGCAGTTACTCGACAGCTAGCAATCAGCCCCAGCATTTT. Protein product: CASSYSTASNQPQHF.

This sequence joins TRBV29-1 and TRBJ2-5; 12 bases line up with TRBD2. V shed 6 bases, J shed 9 bases, and the junction held 14 bases outside the gene matches. The CDR3 totals 15 residues. CDR1 and CDR2 from the germline V gene are SQVTM and ANQGSEA. CDR3 residues: CSVSPQTSGRIAQYF. The DNA for the CDR3 is TGCAGCGTCTCGCCCCAGACTAGCGGGAGAATAGCCCAGTACTTC.

The V call is TRBV5-1, the J call TRBJ2-7; D may correspond to TRBD1 or TRBD2 (5 bases each). Germline-derived CDR1 and CDR2 are SGHRS and YFSETQ. The CDR3 runs to 14 residues. With 3 bases removed from V and 5 bases from J, the gap between germline ends came to 15 bases. The DNA for the CDR3 is TGCGCCAGCAGCTCCCCGGGGCCCCTCGACGAGCAGTACTTC. This sequence encodes CASSSPGPLDEQYF.

V gene TRBV27 combines with J gene TRBJ2-2; D might be TRBD1 (5 bases). V was cut by 7 bases and J by 3 bases, with 12 bases left in between. Germline values: CDR1 MNHEY, CDR2 SMNVEV (reference sequence). The CDR3 is made up of 14 amino acids. CDR3 sequence reads: CASTTTAHTGELFF. The CDR3 DNA is TGTGCCAGCACGACGACAGCGCACACCGGGGAGCTGTTTTTT.

The chain uses TRBV19 and TRBJ1-2, with 7 bases aligning to TRBD1. This CDR3 comprises 14 residues. Trimming removed 3 bases from V and 3 bases from J; junction bases left unmatched: 4. CDR1 and CDR2 (germline): LNHDA, SQIVND (reference sequence). CDR3 region: CASSITGEDYGYTF. CDR3 DNA sequence: TGTGCCAGTAGTATTACAGGGGAGGACTATGGCTACACCTTC.

V and J are TRBV7-9 and TRBJ2-1; D assignment may be TRBD1 or TRBD2 (5 bases each). Deletions cut 1 base from V and 9 bases from J, with 7 bases between. CDR1 is SEHNR, CDR2 FQNEAQ, per germline (reference sequence). CDR3 length: 12 residues. This CDR3 reads CASSLEGSEQFF. The CDR3 coding sequence is TGTGCCAGCAGCTTAGAGGGGAGTGAGCAGTTCTTC.

The chain recombines TRBV7-8 with TRBJ2-1; weak D call: TRBD2 (6 bases). The V gene lost 1 base and the J gene lost 4 bases, with 14 bases spanning the gap. Germline values: CDR1 SGHVS, CDR2 FQNEAQ. The CDR3 length is 16 residues. CDR3 DNA sequence: TGTGCCAGCAGCTTAGAGAAGGGACTTTTATACAATGAGCAGTTCTTC. Its protein product is CASSLEKGLLYNEQFF.

The rearrangement links TRBV7-6 to TRBJ2-5; D not certain. Trimming shortened V by 5 bases and J by 8 bases, and 18 bases separated the two germline ends. CDR3 length: 14 amino acids. Germline lookup yields CDR1 SGHVS and CDR2 FNYEAQ. The DNA of the CDR3 is TGTGCCAGCAGCCTGGACGGCAGGCTAGATACCCAGTACTTC. Protein: CASSLDGRLDTQYF. Full variable domain (rest looked up from reference TRBV7-6 and TRBJ2-5): GAGVSQSPRYKVTKRGQDVALRCDPISGHVSLYWYRQALGQGPEFLTYFNYEAQQDKSGLPNDRFSAERPEGSISTLTIQRTEQRDSAMYRCASSLDGRLDTQYFGPGTRLLVL.

The rearrangement joins TRBV11-2 to TRBJ1-1, with unresolved D. V was trimmed by 5 bases and J by 2 bases, leaving 12 bases between them. Germline CDR1 is SGHAT and CDR2 is FQNNGV. The CDR3 sequence is 14 residues long. Here the CDR3 DNA reads TGTGCCAGCAGCGAGGGAGACCCTAACACTGAAGCTTTCTTT. The encoded protein is CASSEGDPNTEAFF.

The chain uses TRBV9 and TRBJ2-5; D call uncertain. The CDR3 sequence is 15 residues long. Between the trimmed V and J ends, which lost 3 bases and 4 bases, there was a span of 16 bases. The germline CDR1 and CDR2 sequences are SGDLS and YYNGEE. The CDR3 sequence is CASSALSDIRETQYF. The DNA of the CDR3 is TGTGCCAGCAGCGCTCTAAGTGACATTCGAGAGACCCAGTACTTC.

The J gene is TRBJ2-7, the V gene TRBV13; tentatively, D is TRBD2 (5 bases). This CDR3 is built from 14 residues. Trimming shortened V by 2 bases and J by 2 bases, and 10 bases separated the two germline ends. The germline CDR1 and CDR2 sequences are PRHDT and FYEKMQ (reference sequence). The CDR3 sequence: CASSLTGSTYEQYF. In DNA form, the CDR3 reads TGTGCCAGCAGCTTAACGGGATCAACCTACGAGCAGTACTTC.